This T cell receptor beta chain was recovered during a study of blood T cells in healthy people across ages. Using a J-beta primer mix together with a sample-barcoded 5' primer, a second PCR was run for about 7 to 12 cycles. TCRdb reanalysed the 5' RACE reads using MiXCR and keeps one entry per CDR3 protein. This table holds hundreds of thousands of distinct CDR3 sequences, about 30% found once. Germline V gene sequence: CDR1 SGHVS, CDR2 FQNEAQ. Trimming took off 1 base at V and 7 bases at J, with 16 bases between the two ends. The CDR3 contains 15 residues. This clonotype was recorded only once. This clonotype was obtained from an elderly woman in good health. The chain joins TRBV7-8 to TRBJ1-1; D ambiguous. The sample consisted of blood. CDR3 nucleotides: TGTGCCAGCAGCTTAGGTAAAGGCCGCCTGTATGAAGCTTTCTTT. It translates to CASSLGKGRLYEAFF.